Listed below are T cell receptor beta chains from one sample, sequenced in a study of blood T cell repertoires in COVID-19. Using immunoSEQ multiplex PCR, the repertoire was profiled, and TCRdb retains in-frame clones only, with some absent. The data contain 55,000 to 80,000 clones, approximately 91% of them singletons. The sample taken for sequencing was peripheral blood. All receptors derive from a human donor in a cohort sampled during active COVID-19. Both conserved end residues are trimmed from each CDR3. Clone size is shown for a subset of rows, as once, few, many or a class of expanded clone.

TRBJ2-1	12	once	TRBV7-3	ASSLDLANNEQF
TRBJ1-2	11	-	TRBV10-3	AIRQGRDYGYT
TRBJ1-5	10	-	TRBV19	ASSMRNQPQH
TRBJ1-2	12	-	TRBV7-9	ASSSPQGGYGYT
TRBJ2-2	11	-	TRBV7-2	ASSQQGSGELF
TRBJ1-5	12	-	TRBV3-1/TRBV3-2	ASSQDGHALGQH
TRBJ1-5	13	-	TRBV15	ATSRDPGGHQPQH
TRBJ2-7	15	-	TRBV27	ASSSLYRDRGLYEQY
TRBJ2-5	15	-	TRBV6-6	ASSPGTSGRVSETQY
TRBJ1-2	11	-	TRBV28	ATNSPVNYGYT
TRBJ1-2	14	-	TRBV4-3	ASSQGVTGSGYGYT
TRBJ2-7	12	-	TRBV5-6	ASSFDPVAYEQY
TRBJ1-5	10	-	TRBV24-1	ATGQDNQPQH
TRBJ2-6	16	-	TRBV28	ASNSRLGAGSGANVLT
TRBJ2-1	13	once	TRBV5-1	ASSLTGDSYNEQF
TRBJ2-1	13	-	TRBV28	ASSNPGLAFNEQF
TRBJ1-5	13	-	TRBV5-6	ASSTGTGNFQPQH
TRBJ2-5	13	-	TRBV11-3	ASSLVIQGSETQY
TRBJ2-5	13	-	TRBV25-1	ASSLPGQGTETQY
TRBJ2-2	13	-	TRBV19	ASTPGDRATGELF
TRBJ2-7	10	-	TRBV27	ASSLNRDEQY
TRBJ1-2	9	-	TRBV6-6	ASESNYGYT
TRBJ2-7	16	-	TRBV7-4	ASRAAREGTGGEYEQY
TRBJ2-3	15	few	TRBV4-2	ASSQGASGSLTDTQY
TRBJ1-3	11	-	TRBV11-2	ASSQDRGNTIY
TRBJ1-3	13	-	TRBV7-8	ASSLVRSSGNTIY
TRBJ2-7	11	-	TRBV19	ASSFRGPGEQY
TRBJ2-7	13	-	TRBV7-9	ASRQEGRLVYEQY
TRBJ1-1	12	-	TRBV4-2	ASSQITGGTEAF
TRBJ2-1	12	-	TRBV5-4	ASSFESLRNEQF
TRBJ2-5	12	-	TRBV7-2	ASSLGSGQETQY
TRBJ1-2	13	-	TRBV4-1	ASSQELDSRYGYT
TRBJ1-1	13	-	TRBV5-1	ASSAGTGPWGEAF
TRBJ2-3	15	-	TRBV5-4	ASSFGGTSLSTDTQY
TRBJ1-4	13	-	TRBV4-2	ASSHPGQTNEKLF
TRBJ1-2	12	-	TRBV2	ASSLDGPNYGYT
TRBJ1-1	13	-	TRBV9	ASSVDAGMRTEAF
TRBJ2-3	15	-	TRBV5-1	ASRRGAGGASTDTQY
TRBJ2-1	16	-	TRBV4-1	ASSPHGTSGREDNEQF
TRBJ2-3	12	-	TRBV10-3	AIRVQGGADTQY
TRBJ2-1	7	-	TRBV5-4	ASGSGQF
TRBJ2-6	14	-	TRBV6-5	ASSYTGSSGANVLT
TRBJ2-5	13	-	TRBV19	ASSQLGTRGETQY
TRBJ2-2	15	-	TRBV18	ASSSLTRTANTGELF